The sequence of this T cell receptor beta chain was determined in a study of blood T cell repertoires in COVID-19. Study-level background: Specimens from acute and convalescent COVID-19 originated in the United States, Italy and Spain. T cells, B-cell-depleted T cells, or PBMCs provided the cDNA or gDNA that served as material.

Methods used by the authors: Scientists estimated how many nucleated cells there were by amplifying reference gene primers. Generated by immunoSEQ multiplex PCR, the TCRdb table keeps only in-frame clones and is missing some. V, J and clone size are those of that table, while D and trimming were read from the DNA. Seen here are about 270,000 clones, about 89% observed once, and the top ten hold about 8.6%. Germline CDR1 is MNHNS and CDR2 is SASEGT. This CDR3 region has 14 residues. V was shortened by 2 bases and J by 5 bases, with 11 bases between the two germline ends. Material for sequencing was peripheral blood. The TCR sequence derives from a man aged 40-49 years with active or convalescent COVID-19. The V and J genes are TRBV6-1 and TRBJ2-3; TRBD1 is a possible D gene (5 bases). As DNA, the CDR3 is TGTGCCAGCAGTGAACTAGGGGCCGGAGATACGCAGTATTTT. It codes for CASSELGAGDTQYF.